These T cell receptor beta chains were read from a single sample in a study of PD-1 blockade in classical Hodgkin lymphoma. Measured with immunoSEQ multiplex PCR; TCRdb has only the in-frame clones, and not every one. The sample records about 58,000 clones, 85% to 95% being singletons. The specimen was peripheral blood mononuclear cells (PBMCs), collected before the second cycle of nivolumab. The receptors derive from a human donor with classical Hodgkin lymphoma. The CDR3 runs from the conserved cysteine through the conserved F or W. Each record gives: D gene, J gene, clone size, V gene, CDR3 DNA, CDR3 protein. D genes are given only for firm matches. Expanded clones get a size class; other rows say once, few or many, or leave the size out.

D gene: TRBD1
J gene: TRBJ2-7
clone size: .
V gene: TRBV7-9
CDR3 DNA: TGTGCCAGCAGCTTAAATCGACAGGGGGTTTACGAGCAGTACTTC
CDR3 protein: CASSLNRQGVYEQYF

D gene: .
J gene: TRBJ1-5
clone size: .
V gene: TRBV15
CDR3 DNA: TGTGCCACCAGCAGAGATAGGGGTGGATATAGCAATCAGCCCCAGCATTTT
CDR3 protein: CATSRDRGGYSNQPQHF

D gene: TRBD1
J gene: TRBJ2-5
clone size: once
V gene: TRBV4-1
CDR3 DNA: TGCGCCAGCAGCCAGGTTCTCGTCCGAGGGGGCGAAGAGACCCAGTACTTC
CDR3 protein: CASSQVLVRGGEETQYF

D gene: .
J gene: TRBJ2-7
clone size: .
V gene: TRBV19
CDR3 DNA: TGTGCCAGTTCGAGGGGACGCTCCTACGAGCAGTACTTC
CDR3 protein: CASSRGRSYEQYF

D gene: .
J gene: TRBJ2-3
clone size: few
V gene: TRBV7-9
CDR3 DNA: TGTGCCAGCGGAGTAGATACGCAGTATTTT
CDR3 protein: CASGVDTQYF

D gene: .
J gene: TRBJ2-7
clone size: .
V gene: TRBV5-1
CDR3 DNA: TGCGCCAGCAGCTTGATAGGGCAGGGTCTCGACGAGCAGTACTTC
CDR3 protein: CASSLIGQGLDEQYF

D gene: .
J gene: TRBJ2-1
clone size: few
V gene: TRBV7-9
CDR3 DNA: TGTGCCAGCAGCTTTAGTGGGGGGCCCCCCTTAGGTGAGCAGTTCTTC
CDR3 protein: CASSFSGGPPLGEQFF

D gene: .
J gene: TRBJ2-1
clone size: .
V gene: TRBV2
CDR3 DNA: TGTGCCAGCAGTCAGGTCCCCGGGAGCGGTGGGAACAATGAGCAGTTCTTC
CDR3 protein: CASSQVPGSGGNNEQFF

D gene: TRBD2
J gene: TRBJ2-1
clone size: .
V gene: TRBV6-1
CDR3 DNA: TGTGCCAGCAGTGGACTAGCGGCCCCGAGCTCCTACAATGAGCAGTTCTTC
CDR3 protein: CASSGLAAPSSYNEQFF

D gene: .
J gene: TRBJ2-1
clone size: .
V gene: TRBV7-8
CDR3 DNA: TGTGCCAGCAGCCCCGGAGATGACAGGTCGTACTACAATGAGCAGTTCTTC
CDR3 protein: CASSPGDDRSYYNEQFF

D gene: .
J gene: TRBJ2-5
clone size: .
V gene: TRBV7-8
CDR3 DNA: TGTGCCAGCAGCGAGATTGGCCTCCGAGAGACCCAGTACTTC
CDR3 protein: CASSEIGLRETQYF

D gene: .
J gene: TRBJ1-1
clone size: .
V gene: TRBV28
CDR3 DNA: TGTGCCAGCACGGAGGTCTACCAAAACACTGAAGCTTTCTTT
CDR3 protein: CASTEVYQNTEAFF

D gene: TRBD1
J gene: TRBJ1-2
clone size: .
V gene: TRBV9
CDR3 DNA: TGTGCCAGCAGCGTTGGGACAGGGGCCACCTATGGCTACACCTTC
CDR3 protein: CASSVGTGATYGYTF

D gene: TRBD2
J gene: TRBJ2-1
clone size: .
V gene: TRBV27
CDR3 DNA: TGTGCCAGCATCCCGGGACTAGCGGGGGATGAGCAGTTCTTC
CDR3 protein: CASIPGLAGDEQFF

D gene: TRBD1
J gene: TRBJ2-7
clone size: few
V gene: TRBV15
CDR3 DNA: TGTGCCACCAGCAGGGACAGGGAAATTGGGTACGAGCAGTACTTC
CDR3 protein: CATSRDREIGYEQYF

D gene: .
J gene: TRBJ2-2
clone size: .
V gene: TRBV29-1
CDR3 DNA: TGCAGCGTGACCCCTTCGTCCGGGGAGCTGTTTTTT
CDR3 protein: CSVTPSSGELFF